This is a list of T cell receptor beta chains from one sample in a study of blood T cell repertoires in COVID-19. Assay: immunoSEQ multiplex PCR; the TCRdb copy retains only in-frame clones and omits some. This table holds 250,000 to 300,000 clones, approximately 92% found once. Sequencing used PBMCs or T cells enriched from blood (not recorded which). Receptor source: a woman in her 30s who had recovered from COVID-19. The CDR3 runs from the conserved cysteine through the conserved F or W. A D gene is named only where the DNA matches it firmly. Only part of the rows carry a size: once, few, many, or a class if the clone is expanded.

.	TRBD1	TRBV7-9	16	TRBJ2-7	CASSGRDRSTGDEQYF	TGTGCCAGCAGCGGAAGGGACAGGTCAACAGGTGACGAGCAGTACTTC
.	.	TRBV28	14	TRBJ2-7	CASSNGGGSYEQYF	TGTGCCAGCAGCAACGGGGGCGGGAGTTACGAGCAGTACTTC
.	TRBD2	TRBV5-6	17	TRBJ2-5	CASSSLLTSGRTETQYF	TGTGCCAGCAGCTCACTCTTGACTAGCGGGAGGACAGAGACCCAGTACTTC
.	TRBD1	TRBV7-3	16	TRBJ2-5	CASSLTGQGAAETQYF	TGTGCCAGCAGCTTAACGGGACAGGGGGCGGCCGAGACCCAGTACTTC
.	.	TRBV5-1	15	TRBJ2-1	CASSKQQGSYNEQFF	TGCGCCAGCAGCAAACAACAGGGTTCCTACAATGAGCAGTTCTTC
.	TRBD1	TRBV5-1	14	TRBJ2-2	CASSPGQGAGELFF	TGCGCCAGCAGCCCGGGACAGGGGGCCGGGGAGCTGTTTTTT
.	.	TRBV28	16	TRBJ2-1	CASSGIVGGANNEQFF	TGTGCCAGCAGTGGGATTGTTGGGGGGGCCAACAATGAGCAGTTCTTC
.	TRBD1	TRBV11-2	18	TRBJ2-2	CASSLLRWGQGNTGELFF	TGTGCCAGCAGCTTATTGAGGTGGGGACAGGGGAACACCGGGGAGCTGTTTTTT
.	TRBD2	TRBV6-2/TRBV6-3	14	TRBJ2-1	CASSYSGLAGGQFF	TGTGCCAGCAGTTACAGCGGACTAGCGGGAGGGCAGTTCTTC
.	.	TRBV7-3	15	TRBJ2-1	CASSPTGLIYNEQFF	TGTGCCAGCAGCCCTACGGGACTCATATACAATGAGCAGTTCTTC
.	.	TRBV10-3	15	TRBJ2-1	CAISGTSVGSNEQFF	TGTGCCATCAGTGGAACTTCAGTGGGCTCGAATGAGCAGTTCTTC
.	TRBD1	TRBV9	16	TRBJ1-1	CASTGGTGGLVTEAFF	TGTGCCAGCACCGGCGGGACAGGGGGCTTGGTCACTGAAGCTTTCTTT
.	TRBD1	TRBV3-1/TRBV3-2	16	TRBJ1-4	CASSQHRGTTNEKLFF	TGTGCCAGCAGCCAACACAGGGGCACAACTAATGAAAAACTGTTTTTT
.	TRBD1	TRBV15	21	TRBJ1-1	CATSRDIMTAGGQGRNTEAFF	TGTGCCACCAGCAGAGATATAATGACGGCAGGGGGCCAGGGACGTAACACTGAAGCTTTCTTT
.	.	TRBV12-3/TRBV12-4	13	TRBJ1-2	CASRLRGDYGYTF	TGTGCCAGCAGACTCAGGGGTGACTATGGCTACACCTTC
.	TRBD1	TRBV10-3	16	TRBJ1-5	CAISDNDQGDNQPQHF	TGTGCCATCAGTGATAACGATCAGGGGGACAATCAGCCCCAGCATTTT
few	.	TRBV11-3	15	TRBJ2-2	CASSLDMVEAGELFF	TGTGCCAGCAGCTTAGATATGGTTGAGGCCGGGGAGCTGTTTTTT
.	.	TRBV11-1	11	TRBJ2-5	CASTEGGPQYF	TGTGCCAGCACTGAGGGGGGGCCCCAGTACTTC
.	TRBD1	TRBV6-5	15	TRBJ1-2	CASSPLLQGNYGYTF	TGTGCCAGCAGCCCCCTCCTACAGGGGAACTATGGCTACACCTTC
.	TRBD2	TRBV19	14	TRBJ2-3	CATTSGGGTDTQYF	TGTGCCACGACTAGCGGGGGTGGCACAGATACGCAGTATTTT
.	TRBD2	TRBV6-1	14	TRBJ2-7	CASREAGARYEQYF	TGTGCCAGCAGGGAAGCGGGAGCCAGGTACGAGCAGTACTTC
.	TRBD1	TRBV7-9	17	TRBJ1-2	CASSSTARDRGRMGYTF	TGTGCCAGCAGCTCCACAGCCCGGGACAGGGGTCGGATGGGCTACACCTTC
.	.	TRBV4-2	16	TRBJ2-5	CASSQGLRRGQETQYF	TGTGCCAGCAGCCAAGGACTCCGGCGGGGCCAAGAGACCCAGTACTTC
.	TRBD1	TRBV6-1	16	TRBJ1-5	CASSEGIDRGHQPQHF	TGTGCCAGCAGTGAAGGTATCGACAGGGGGCATCAGCCCCAGCATTTT
once	.	TRBV4-3	13	TRBJ1-1	CASSQVGAGQAFF	TGCGCCAGCAGCCAAGTGGGGGCAGGGCAAGCTTTCTTT
.	TRBD1	TRBV14	19	TRBJ1-6	CASSQEVSGRGLSNSPLHF	TGTGCCAGCAGCCAAGAGGTCTCCGGCAGGGGGCTTTCAAATTCACCCCTCCACTTT
.	TRBD2	TRBV7-3	14	TRBJ2-5	CASSLQAGEETQYF	TGTGCCAGCAGCTTACAAGCGGGAGAAGAGACCCAGTACTTC
once	.	TRBV4-3	13	TRBJ1-5	CASSQDRDQPQHF	TGCGCCAGCAGCCAAGATCGAGATCAGCCCCAGCATTTT
.	.	TRBV12-3/TRBV12-4	13	TRBJ1-2	CASSRGFRYGYTF	TGTGCCAGCAGCAGGGGCTTCCGGTATGGCTACACCTTC
.	.	TRBV7-3	14	TRBJ2-3	CASSLAAPTDTQYF	TGTGCCAGCAGCTTAGCAGCGCCCACAGATACGCAGTATTTT
.	.	TRBV5-1	14	TRBJ2-1	CASSLETSNNEQFF	TGCGCCAGCAGCTTAGAAACTAGCAACAATGAGCAGTTCTTC
.	TRBD1	TRBV18	15	TRBJ2-7	CASSPPGTAHYEQYF	TGTGCCAGCTCACCACCCGGGACAGCCCACTACGAGCAGTACTTC
.	TRBD2	TRBV11-2	16	TRBJ2-1	CASSHLTSGRGNEQFF	TGTGCCAGCAGCCACCTTACTAGCGGGAGAGGGAATGAGCAGTTCTTC
.	.	TRBV28	14	TRBJ1-4	CASSLVTLPEKLFF	TGTGCCAGCAGTTTAGTGACTCTGCCAGAAAAACTGTTTTTT
.	TRBD1	TRBV7-3	15	TRBJ1-1	CASSSSAYRGSEAFF	TGTGCCAGCAGCTCATCCGCCTACAGGGGCTCTGAAGCTTTCTTT
.	.	TRBV28	14	TRBJ1-6	CASSSHKTASPLHF	TGTGCCAGCAGTTCCCATAAAACAGCTTCACCCCTCCACTTT
.	.	TRBV19	15	TRBJ1-2	CASSPVPDRNYGYTF	TGTGCCAGTAGCCCCGTACCGGACAGAAACTATGGCTACACCTTC
once	.	TRBV4-1	16	TRBJ2-3	CASSQGDTTSTDTQYF	TGCGCCAGCAGCCAAGGCGACACCACTAGCACAGATACGCAGTATTTT
.	TRBD2	TRBV3-1/TRBV3-2	17	TRBJ2-3	CASSQDPASGRADTQYF	TGTGCCAGCAGCCAAGATCCTGCTAGCGGGAGGGCCGATACGCAGTATTTT
.	.	TRBV7-3	12	TRBJ2-2	CASSQFTGELFF	TGTGCCAGCAGCCAATTCACCGGGGAGCTGTTTTTT
.	.	TRBV28	13	TRBJ2-3	CASSSRGADTQYF	TGTGCCAGCAGTTCCCGGGGGGCCGATACGCAGTATTTT
many	.	TRBV18	15	TRBJ1-3	CASSPRGGIGNTIYF	TGTGCCAGCTCCCCTAGGGGAGGAATTGGAAACACCATATATTTT
.	TRBD1	TRBV19	16	TRBJ2-7	CASSPVTGKNSYEQYF	TGTGCCAGTAGTCCGGTGACAGGGAAAAACTCCTACGAGCAGTACTTC
.	TRBD2	TRBV29-1	13	TRBJ2-7	CSVEEGGRHEQYF	TGCAGCGTTGAGGAGGGAGGGCGCCACGAGCAGTACTTC
.	TRBD1	TRBV19	15	TRBJ1-1	CASMSYTGGNTEAFF	TGTGCCAGTATGAGCTATACAGGGGGGAACACTGAAGCTTTCTTT
.	TRBD2	TRBV19	15	TRBJ2-3	CASSESGRAADTQYF	TGTGCCAGTAGTGAGAGCGGGAGGGCCGCAGATACGCAGTATTTT
.	TRBD1	TRBV15	15	TRBJ1-2	CATSGLQGAADGYTF	TGTGCCACCAGCGGACTTCAGGGGGCCGCCGATGGCTACACCTTC
.	.	TRBV28	17	TRBJ1-6	CASSPRGGDLYNSPLHF	TGTGCCAGCAGTCCTCGCGGGGGGGACCTTTACAATTCACCCCTCCACTTT
.	TRBD1	TRBV25-1	14	TRBJ1-5	CASSNRGRNQPQHF	TGTGCCAGTAGTAACAGGGGGCGGAATCAGCCCCAGCATTTT
once	.	TRBV28	12	TRBJ1-5	CASSPGGQPQHF	TGTGCCAGCAGTCCAGGTGGTCAGCCCCAGCATTTT
.	.	TRBV28	13	TRBJ1-4	CASSGGGGEKLFF	TGTGCCAGCAGCGGAGGGGGGGGTGAAAAACTGTTTTTT
.	TRBD1	TRBV19	15	TRBJ2-5	CASSIGTGRQETQYF	TGTGCCAGTAGTATAGGGACAGGGCGGCAAGAGACCCAGTACTTC
.	.	TRBV7-8	13	TRBJ1-5	CASSLGPRQPQHF	TGTGCCAGCAGCTTAGGGCCCCGTCAGCCCCAGCATTTT